Included here is one T cell receptor beta chain sequence, with context. The target antigen is unknown. TCR libraries were built from approximately 0.55 ug of total RNA by linear amplification. Using its own MiXCR run on the reads, TCRdb lists one record per CDR3 protein. The sample yields 150,000 to 200,000 distinct CDR3 sequences, over 60% seen once. The entry originates in a study of healthy donors' naive CD4 and CD8 T cells. As for the study in general: Donors came from three age groups: 20-25, 40-50 and 60-70 years.

Study observations and caveats: Possible naive T cell homeostatic proliferation bias remained unaddressed. Negatively charged CDR3s marked CD8+ lineage; positively charged CDR3s marked CD4+ lineage. CDR3 charge plus V and J genes appeared to account for approximately 13% of CD4/CD8 variance.

The CDR3 covers 15 residues. From germline, CDR1 is SGHAT and CDR2 FQNNGV. V was clipped by 5 bases and J by 0 bases, with 13 bases between them. Sequencing was done on a sample of naive CD4+ and CD8+ T cells sorted from blood, pooled from several donors. This sequence originates from a pool of human donors in good health; the sample pools cells from several healthy donors. This chain links TRBV11-2 with TRBJ1-1; a weak D match, TRBD1 (6 bases). The CDR3 DNA sequence: TGTGCCAGCAGCCTCGAACAGGGATTGAACACTGAAGCTTTCTTT. It specifies CASSLEQGLNTEAFF. Full variable domain (missing parts from reference TRBV11-2 and TRBJ1-1): EAGVAQSPRYKIIEKRQSVAFWCNPISGHATLYWYQQILGQGPKLLIQFQNNGVVDDSQLPKDRFSAERLKGVDSTLKIQPAKLEDSAVYLCASSLEQGLNTEAFFGQGTRLTVV.